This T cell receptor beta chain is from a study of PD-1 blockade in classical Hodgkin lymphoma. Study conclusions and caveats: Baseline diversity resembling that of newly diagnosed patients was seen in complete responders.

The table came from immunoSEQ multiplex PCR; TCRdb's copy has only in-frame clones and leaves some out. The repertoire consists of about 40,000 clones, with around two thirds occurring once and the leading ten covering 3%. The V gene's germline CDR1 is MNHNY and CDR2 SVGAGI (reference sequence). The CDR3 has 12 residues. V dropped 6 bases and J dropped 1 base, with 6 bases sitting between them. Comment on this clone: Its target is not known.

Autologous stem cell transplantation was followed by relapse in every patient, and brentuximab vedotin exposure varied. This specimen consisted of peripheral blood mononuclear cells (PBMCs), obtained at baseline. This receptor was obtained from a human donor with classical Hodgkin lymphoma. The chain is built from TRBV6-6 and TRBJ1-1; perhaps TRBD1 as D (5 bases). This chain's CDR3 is CASSTGNTEAFF. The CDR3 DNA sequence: TGTGCCAGCAGCACAGGGAACACTGAAGCTTTCTTT.